The table lists the clone carrying this T cell receptor beta chain with a few counts. The sample comes from a study of blood T cells in healthy people across ages. Per the germline V gene, CDR1 is MNHEY and CDR2 is SVGEGT. V was clipped by 6 bases and J by 3 bases; unmatched bases: 10. The CDR3 has 16 residues. Alongside a J-beta primer mix, a sample-barcoded 5' primer served in a second PCR lasting about 7 to 11 cycles. MiXCR, applied by TCRdb to the 5' RACE reads, yields one record per CDR3 protein. The sample consists of roughly 1.9 million distinct CDR3 sequences, 30% to 40% of them appearing once.

This clonotype was sampled from a human donor in good health. Sequenced input: blood. The chain carries TRBV6-2 or TRBV6-3 and TRBJ2-5, with 10 nucleotides matching TRBD1. CDR3 in amino acids: CASSHPPGQGKETQYF. The CDR3 DNA sequence: TGTGCCAGCAGCCACCCACCGGGACAGGGGAAAGAGACCCAGTACTTC.